The rows below give T cell receptor beta chains drawn from one sample of a study of T cells in localized non-small cell lung cancer. The data were produced by immunoSEQ multiplex PCR, yet TCRdb's version contains in-frame clones alone and is incomplete. The table has 130,000 or so clones, 70% to 90% seen once. Material: peripheral blood, obtained before any cancer treatment. Every receptor here comes from a female donor at least 60 years old with stage I lung adenocarcinoma. Each CDR3 is given with its conserved first and last residue. The D gene is left open where the match is weak. Size is stated for part of the rows, as once, few or many counts, or as a class when the clone is expanded.

j_call: TRBJ2-5
d_call: NA
v_call: TRBV9
clone_size: NA
cdr3_nt: TGTGCCAGCTCCATGGGGTGGGCGGAGACCCAGTACTTC
cdr3_aa: CASSMGWAETQYF

j_call: TRBJ1-1
d_call: NA
v_call: TRBV7-6
clone_size: NA
cdr3_nt: TGTGCCAGCAGCCTTAGGAGGAACACTGAAGCTTTCTTT
cdr3_aa: CASSLRRNTEAFF

j_call: TRBJ2-7
d_call: TRBD2
v_call: TRBV10-3
clone_size: NA
cdr3_nt: TGTGCCATCAGCTCAAGTGGACTAGCGGGGGACGAGCAGTACTTC
cdr3_aa: CAISSSGLAGDEQYF

j_call: TRBJ2-5
d_call: NA
v_call: TRBV11-1
clone_size: NA
cdr3_nt: TGTGCCAGCAGCGTAGGGGAGACCCAGTACTTC
cdr3_aa: CASSVGETQYF

j_call: TRBJ2-1
d_call: TRBD1
v_call: TRBV29-1
clone_size: NA
cdr3_nt: TGCAGCGTTTCAGGGACAGAGATTTTCAATGAGCAGTTCTTC
cdr3_aa: CSVSGTEIFNEQFF

j_call: TRBJ2-5
d_call: NA
v_call: TRBV5-1
clone_size: NA
cdr3_nt: TGCGCCAGCAGTACCCCGGGGGAGACCCAGTACTTC
cdr3_aa: CASSTPGETQYF

j_call: TRBJ2-7
d_call: TRBD2
v_call: TRBV6-5
clone_size: once
cdr3_nt: TGTGCCAGCAGACGGGGGGGAGGGCCCTACGAGCAGTACTTC
cdr3_aa: CASRRGGGPYEQYF

j_call: TRBJ1-5
d_call: NA
v_call: TRBV2
clone_size: NA
cdr3_nt: TGTGCCAGCAGGAATGAACAGGGCCCCAATCAGCCCCAGCATTTT
cdr3_aa: CASRNEQGPNQPQHF

j_call: TRBJ2-3
d_call: NA
v_call: TRBV19
clone_size: once
cdr3_nt: TGTGCCAGTACTGGCTTCCTTGGTGGGACAGATACGCAGTATTTT
cdr3_aa: CASTGFLGGTDTQYF

j_call: TRBJ1-2
d_call: NA
v_call: TRBV28
clone_size: NA
cdr3_nt: TGTGCCAGCAGTACGGGAGGGGTACACTATGGCTACACCTTC
cdr3_aa: CASSTGGVHYGYTF

j_call: TRBJ1-2
d_call: NA
v_call: TRBV27
clone_size: NA
cdr3_nt: TGTGCCAGCAGTTTAAACAGGGTCCGCTACACCTTC
cdr3_aa: CASSLNRVRYTF

j_call: TRBJ1-5
d_call: NA
v_call: TRBV9
clone_size: NA
cdr3_nt: TGTGCCAGCAGCACTGGGAGCTTCAATCAGCCCCAGCATTTT
cdr3_aa: CASSTGSFNQPQHF

j_call: TRBJ1-3
d_call: NA
v_call: TRBV28
clone_size: NA
cdr3_nt: TGTGCCAGCAGTTTATACTGGGCCAGGGTCTCTGGAAACACCATATATTTT
cdr3_aa: CASSLYWARVSGNTIYF

j_call: TRBJ2-1
d_call: NA
v_call: TRBV9
clone_size: NA
cdr3_nt: TGTGCCAGCAGCACCACGTCATTCACTGAGCAGTTCTTC
cdr3_aa: CASSTTSFTEQFF

j_call: TRBJ2-5
d_call: NA
v_call: TRBV7-3
clone_size: NA
cdr3_nt: TGTGCCAGCAGCCCCACGGGGGCGGGAGTCGGAGAGACCCAGTACTTC
cdr3_aa: CASSPTGAGVGETQYF

j_call: TRBJ2-1
d_call: NA
v_call: TRBV5-4
clone_size: NA
cdr3_nt: TGTGCCAGCAGCTTGACAGGTGACAATGAGCAGTTCTTC
cdr3_aa: CASSLTGDNEQFF

j_call: TRBJ1-5
d_call: NA
v_call: TRBV5-1
clone_size: NA
cdr3_nt: TGCGCCAGCAGCTTGGAACTGGATCAGCCCCAGCATTTT
cdr3_aa: CASSLELDQPQHF

j_call: TRBJ1-2
d_call: TRBD1
v_call: TRBV6-1
clone_size: NA
cdr3_nt: TGTGCCAGCAGACCGGGACAGTGGGGCTACACCTTC
cdr3_aa: CASRPGQWGYTF

j_call: TRBJ2-5
d_call: NA
v_call: TRBV7-9
clone_size: NA
cdr3_nt: TGTGCCAGCAGGCCTAAGCTCAGGGTTGGGGAGACCCAGTACTTC
cdr3_aa: CASRPKLRVGETQYF

j_call: TRBJ2-3
d_call: NA
v_call: TRBV29-1
clone_size: NA
cdr3_nt: TGCAGCGTTGGGCAGGGCACAGATACGCAGTATTTT
cdr3_aa: CSVGQGTDTQYF

j_call: TRBJ1-5
d_call: NA
v_call: TRBV19
clone_size: NA
cdr3_nt: TGTGCCAGTAGCACACCGGGACAACGGAGGGTCAATCAGCCCCAGCATTTT
cdr3_aa: CASSTPGQRRVNQPQHF

j_call: TRBJ1-5
d_call: TRBD1
v_call: TRBV7-9
clone_size: once
cdr3_nt: TGTGCCAGCAGCTCCAACCGGGACAGGGGACCGCCCCAGCATTTT
cdr3_aa: CASSSNRDRGPPQHF

j_call: TRBJ1-3
d_call: NA
v_call: TRBV19
clone_size: NA
cdr3_nt: TGTGCCAGTATACGTGGAAACACCATATATTTT
cdr3_aa: CASIRGNTIYF

j_call: TRBJ2-3
d_call: NA
v_call: TRBV4-2
clone_size: once
cdr3_nt: TGTGCCAGCAGCCTGAGAGGACCCAACACAGATACGCAGTATTTT
cdr3_aa: CASSLRGPNTDTQYF

j_call: TRBJ2-3
d_call: NA
v_call: TRBV2
clone_size: NA
cdr3_nt: TGTGCCAGCAGTGACTACGGGGTGGGCACAGATACGCAGTATTTT
cdr3_aa: CASSDYGVGTDTQYF

j_call: TRBJ2-5
d_call: NA
v_call: TRBV29-1
clone_size: NA
cdr3_nt: TGCAGCGTTGGTGAACGGTTCCAAGAGACCCAGTACTTC
cdr3_aa: CSVGERFQETQYF

j_call: TRBJ1-2
d_call: TRBD1
v_call: TRBV9
clone_size: NA
cdr3_nt: TGTGCCAGCAGCGCTCGACAGGGGCCTAACTATGGCTACACCTTC
cdr3_aa: CASSARQGPNYGYTF

j_call: TRBJ2-3
d_call: NA
v_call: TRBV19
clone_size: few
cdr3_nt: TGTGCCACCCAACCGCTTTTGGAGGGGACAGATACGCAGTATTTT
cdr3_aa: CATQPLLEGTDTQYF

j_call: TRBJ2-3
d_call: NA
v_call: TRBV7-2
clone_size: NA
cdr3_nt: TGTGCCAGCAGCTTCAGCCGTACTAGCACAGATACGCAGTATTTT
cdr3_aa: CASSFSRTSTDTQYF

j_call: TRBJ2-1
d_call: TRBD2
v_call: TRBV6-5
clone_size: NA
cdr3_nt: TGTGCCAGCAGAGATAGCGGGAGGATTTACAATGAGCAGTTCTTC
cdr3_aa: CASRDSGRIYNEQFF

j_call: TRBJ1-3
d_call: NA
v_call: TRBV18
clone_size: NA
cdr3_nt: TGTGCCAGCTCACCAATACGGCAGGGCTCGGGAAACACCATATATTTT
cdr3_aa: CASSPIRQGSGNTIYF

j_call: TRBJ2-7
d_call: NA
v_call: TRBV9
clone_size: NA
cdr3_nt: TGTGCCAGCAGCGTAACCCCGAGCTACGAGCAGTACTTC
cdr3_aa: CASSVTPSYEQYF

j_call: TRBJ2-1
d_call: TRBD1
v_call: TRBV28
clone_size: NA
cdr3_nt: TGTGCCAGCACCGCATCCGGGACAGCGTACAATGAGCAGTTCTTC
cdr3_aa: CASTASGTAYNEQFF

j_call: TRBJ2-1
d_call: TRBD1
v_call: TRBV5-4
clone_size: NA
cdr3_nt: TGTGCCAGCAGCTGGGGAGGAGGGACAGGGGTGTCGAATGAGCAGTTCTTC
cdr3_aa: CASSWGGGTGVSNEQFF

j_call: TRBJ2-5
d_call: TRBD2
v_call: TRBV11-2
clone_size: once
cdr3_nt: TGTGCCAGCAGCTCAGCATCTTTAGCGGGAGGAGAGACCCAGTACTTC
cdr3_aa: CASSSASLAGGETQYF

j_call: TRBJ2-7
d_call: NA
v_call: TRBV11-2
clone_size: NA
cdr3_nt: TGTGCCAGCAGCCCCGCGCCCAGCTCCTACGAGCAGTACTTC
cdr3_aa: CASSPAPSSYEQYF

j_call: TRBJ2-5
d_call: TRBD2
v_call: TRBV7-9
clone_size: few
cdr3_nt: TGTGCCAGCAGCTTAGAAGGTAGCGCCGGGGGGAAGACCCAGTACTTC
cdr3_aa: CASSLEGSAGGKTQYF

j_call: TRBJ2-5
d_call: TRBD1
v_call: TRBV27
clone_size: NA
cdr3_nt: TGTGCCAGCAGTCCAACAACAGGGGGTGAGACCCAGTACTTC
cdr3_aa: CASSPTTGGETQYF

j_call: TRBJ2-7
d_call: TRBD1
v_call: TRBV11-3
clone_size: NA
cdr3_nt: TGTGCCAGCAGCCTGGGACAGGACTACGAGCAGTACTTC
cdr3_aa: CASSLGQDYEQYF

j_call: TRBJ2-2
d_call: NA
v_call: TRBV28
clone_size: NA
cdr3_nt: TGTGCCAGCAGTTTATTGCCACAGGGGAGGAAGAACACCGGGGAGCTGTTTTTT
cdr3_aa: CASSLLPQGRKNTGELFF

j_call: TRBJ2-1
d_call: NA
v_call: TRBV6-6
clone_size: NA
cdr3_nt: TGTGCCAGCGCCCAGGACGCCTACAATGAGCAGTTCTTC
cdr3_aa: CASAQDAYNEQFF

j_call: TRBJ2-3
d_call: NA
v_call: TRBV19
clone_size: once
cdr3_nt: TGTGCCAGTAGTCCCACCCGGGGGGCGCGCGTTTATTTT
cdr3_aa: CASSPTRGARVYF

j_call: TRBJ2-7
d_call: NA
v_call: TRBV5-5
clone_size: once
cdr3_nt: TGTGCCAGCAGCTGGGACACCGAGCAGTACTTC
cdr3_aa: CASSWDTEQYF

j_call: TRBJ2-7
d_call: TRBD1
v_call: TRBV28
clone_size: once
cdr3_nt: TGTGCCAGCAGTCCCGCGGGACAGGGGGCCTACGAGCAGTACTTC
cdr3_aa: CASSPAGQGAYEQYF

j_call: TRBJ2-1
d_call: TRBD2
v_call: TRBV7-9
clone_size: NA
cdr3_nt: TGTGCCAGCAGCGCCAGCGGGAGGGCCGGTAATGAGCAGTTCTTC
cdr3_aa: CASSASGRAGNEQFF

j_call: TRBJ1-1
d_call: TRBD1
v_call: TRBV6-5
clone_size: NA
cdr3_nt: TGTGCCAGCAGCGACAGGGCCGCTGAAGCTTTCTTT
cdr3_aa: CASSDRAAEAFF

j_call: TRBJ2-1
d_call: NA
v_call: TRBV11-2
clone_size: NA
cdr3_nt: TGTGCCAGCAGTCAGAGCGGGTACAATGAGCAGTTCTTC
cdr3_aa: CASSQSGYNEQFF

j_call: TRBJ2-2
d_call: NA
v_call: TRBV7-8
clone_size: NA
cdr3_nt: TGTGCCAGCAGCTTAGCAGGGGCCGGGGAGCTGTTTTTT
cdr3_aa: CASSLAGAGELFF

j_call: TRBJ2-2
d_call: NA
v_call: TRBV10-1
clone_size: few
cdr3_nt: TGCGCCATGTTCGGATTAGAGGGGGAGCTGTTTTTT
cdr3_aa: CAMFGLEGELFF

j_call: TRBJ1-1
d_call: TRBD1
v_call: TRBV5-1
clone_size: NA
cdr3_nt: TGCGCCAGCAGCACGGGACAGATGAACACTGAAGCTTTCTTT
cdr3_aa: CASSTGQMNTEAFF

j_call: TRBJ1-1
d_call: NA
v_call: TRBV6-5
clone_size: once
cdr3_nt: TGTGCCAGCAGTTACTCTTGGGCCAGGGGCACTGAAGCTTTCTTT
cdr3_aa: CASSYSWARGTEAFF

j_call: TRBJ2-3
d_call: TRBD2
v_call: TRBV28
clone_size: NA
cdr3_nt: TGTGCCAGCAGTTTCGCGGGGGGGTCAGATACGCAGTATTTT
cdr3_aa: CASSFAGGSDTQYF

j_call: TRBJ1-1
d_call: NA
v_call: TRBV13
clone_size: once
cdr3_nt: TGTGCCAGCAGCAAAACGACAAACACTGAAGCTTTCTTT
cdr3_aa: CASSKTTNTEAFF

j_call: TRBJ1-5
d_call: NA
v_call: TRBV7-2
clone_size: NA
cdr3_nt: TGTGCCAGCAGCTTAATGGGACGCAATCAGCCCCAGCATTTT
cdr3_aa: CASSLMGRNQPQHF